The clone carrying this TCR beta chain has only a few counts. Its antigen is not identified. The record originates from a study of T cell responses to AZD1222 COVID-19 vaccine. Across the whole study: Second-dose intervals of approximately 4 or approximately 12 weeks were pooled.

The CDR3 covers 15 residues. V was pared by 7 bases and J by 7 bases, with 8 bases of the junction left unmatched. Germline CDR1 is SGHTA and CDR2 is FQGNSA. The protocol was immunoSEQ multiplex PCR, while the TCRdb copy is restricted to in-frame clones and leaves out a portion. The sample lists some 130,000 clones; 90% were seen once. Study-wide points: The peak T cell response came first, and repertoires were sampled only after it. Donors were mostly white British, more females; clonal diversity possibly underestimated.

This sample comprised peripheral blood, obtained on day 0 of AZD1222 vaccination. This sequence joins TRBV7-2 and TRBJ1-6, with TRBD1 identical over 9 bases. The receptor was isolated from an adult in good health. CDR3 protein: CASTPVTGGNSPLHF. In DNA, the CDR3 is TGTGCCAGCACCCCGGTGACAGGGGGGAATTCACCCCTCCACTTT.